The 15 T cell receptor beta chains below were found in one sample sequenced in a study of cytomegalovirus exposure and HLA in healthy donors. PCR was performed using 60 Vbeta and 13 Jbeta primers. Data came from immunoSEQ multiplex PCR; TCRdb stores just in-frame clones and leaves some out. The sample carries 50,000 to 60,000 clones, approximately 80% recorded once. Specimen: PBMCs. These receptors originate from a female donor in good health and CMV-seronegative.

The chain employs TRBV6-5 and TRBJ1-2, with 9 bases fitting TRBD1. This CDR3 contains 16 residues. Germline CDR1 and CDR2: MNHEY and SVGAGI. V was clipped by 4 bases and J by 1 base; unmatched bases: 7. The CDR3 bases are TGTGCCAGCAGTTCCTACCGGGACAGGGATAACTATGGCTACACCTTC. It codes for CASSSYRDRDNYGYTF.

The rearrangement joins TRBV4-1 to TRBJ1-1; tentative D call: TRBD1 (5 bases). V lost 4 bases and J 1 base, leaving 13 bases between the germline ends. CDR1 is MGHRA and CDR2 is YSYEKL in the germline V gene. The CDR3 runs to 15 residues. The CDR3 spells CASSPPGGRNTEAFF. CDR3 bases: TGCGCCAGCAGCCCCCCCGGGGGAAGGAACACTGAAGCTTTCTTT.

This chain connects TRBV2 to TRBJ1-1; the D gene is possibly TRBD1 (5 bases). The V end lost 1 base, the J end lost 10 bases, and 10 bases lay between the germline ends. Looked up from germline, CDR1 is SNHLY and CDR2 is FYNNEI. The CDR3 spans 12 residues. This CDR3 is CASSEEGRRAFF. The CDR3 nucleotides are TGTGCCAGCAGTGAAGAGGGGAGGCGAGCTTTCTTT.

V and J are TRBV27 and TRBJ1-2; tentatively, D is TRBD1 (6 bases). The CDR3 spans 15 residues. Trimming stripped 8 bases from V and 9 bases from J, with 25 bases between. Germline CDR1 and CDR2: MNHEY and SMNVEV (reference sequence). CDR3 nucleotide sequence: TGTGCCAGCCGAAACCCAGGGGCACCGGGGAAGAGCTACACCTTC. It is translated as CASRNPGAPGKSYTF.

This chain connects TRBV6-1 to TRBJ2-3; TRBD1 matches at 7 bases. Trimming removed 4 bases from V and 2 bases from J; junction bases left unmatched: 3. The V gene's germline CDR1 is MNHNS and CDR2 SASEGT. The CDR3 runs to 14 residues. The CDR3 sequence: CASSGQGFTDTQYF. The CDR3 region has the DNA TGTGCCAGCAGTGGACAGGGATTCACAGATACGCAGTATTTT.

This sequence joins TRBV11-2 and TRBJ1-2; 7 bases match TRBD1. Germline CDR1 is SGHAT and CDR2 is FQNNGV. This CDR3 has 13 amino acids. Germline trimming cut 5 bases from V and 4 bases from J; bases unmatched to any gene: 4. The CDR3 nucleotides read TGTGCCAGCAGCACCGGACAGGCCTATGGCTACACCTTC. As protein: CASSTGQAYGYTF.

This rearrangement joins TRBV7-9 to TRBJ2-4; TRBD1 agrees at 7 bases. CDR3 length equals 17 residues. Germline CDR1 is SEHNR and CDR2 is FQNEAQ (reference sequence). V lost 0 bases and J lost 2; bases outside the gene matches: 7. CDR3 sequence reads: CASSLALGQLSKNIQYF. CDR3 nucleotide sequence: TGTGCCAGCAGCTTAGCGTTGGGACAGCTATCCAAAAACATTCAGTACTTC.

This chain links TRBV7-2 with TRBJ2-3; 11 bases are a match to TRBD2. The germline gives CDR1 SGHTA, CDR2 FQGNSA. V lost 5 bases, J lost 4 bases, and 14 bases stayed unmatched. The CDR3 length is 18 residues. The CDR3 reads CASSTVAGGPYLPDTQYF. CDR3 sequence (DNA): TGTGCCAGCAGCACCGTAGCGGGGGGGCCATATTTACCAGATACGCAGTATTTT. Full variable domain (rest looked up from reference TRBV7-2 and TRBJ2-3): GAGVSQSPSNKVTEKGKDVELRCDPISGHTALYWYRQSLGQGLEFLIYFQGNSAPDKSGLPSDRFSAERTGGSVSTLTIQRTQQEDSAVYLCASSTVAGGPYLPDTQYFGPGTRLTVL.

This chain connects TRBV19 to TRBJ2-3; no clear D gene. This CDR3 contains 14 residues. Germline CDR1 reads LNHDA; CDR2 reads SQIVND (reference sequence). The V and J ends lost 5 bases and 1 base respectively, with 10 bases between them. The CDR3 DNA reads as TGTGCCAGTAGTCCACTTGCGGGCACAGATACGCAGTATTTT. Translation gives CASSPLAGTDTQYF.

The chain employs TRBV6-1 and TRBJ1-4; D remains ambiguous. This CDR3 has 15 residues. CDR1 is MNHNS and CDR2 is SASEGT in the germline V gene. V lost 0 bases, J lost 7 bases, and 12 bases lay in between. The CDR3 sequence is CASSEARVRSEKLFF. In DNA, the CDR3 is TGTGCCAGCAGTGAAGCTCGGGTTAGGAGTGAAAAACTGTTTTTT.

This chain connects TRBV9 to TRBJ1-2; TRBD1 matches 8 bases. The V gene's germline CDR1 is SGDLS and CDR2 YYNGEE. The CDR3 runs 13 residues. V trimming: 3 bases; J trimming: 8 bases; junction bases outside the gene matches: 6. CDR3 sequence (DNA): TGTGCCAGCAGCGCAGGGGGCAATTGGGGCTACACCTTC. This translates into CASSAGGNWGYTF.

This clone has a handful of counts. The chain is built from TRBV6-1 and TRBJ2-5, with D maybe TRBD1 (5 bases). TRBJ2-7 explains the end of the DNA better; the J call may be wrong. CDR1 MNHNS and CDR2 SASEGT come from the germline V gene. The CDR3 totals 16 residues. CDR3 sequence (DNA): TGTGCCAGCAGTGAAGCAAAGGTCAGGGATGGGTACGAGCAGTACTTC. Protein: CASSEAKVRDGYEQYF.

The chain carries TRBV7-8 and TRBJ2-2; a possible D gene is TRBD1 (5 bases). Between the trimmed V and J ends, which lost 0 bases and 6 bases, there was a span of 14 bases. The germline CDR1 and CDR2 sequences are SGHVS and FQNEAQ. The CDR3 runs to 16 residues. The CDR3 DNA reads TGTGCCAGCAGCTTAGCGTCTGGGGCAGGCCCCGGGGAGCTGTTTTTT. It specifies CASSLASGAGPGELFF.

The rearrangement uses TRBV7-3 and TRBJ2-1, with TRBD2 matching over 16 bases. This CDR3 has 18 residues. From germline, CDR1 is SGHTA and CDR2 FQGTGA. V was clipped by 4 bases and J by 8 bases; unmatched bases: 11. CDR3 in DNA: TGTGCCAGCAGCTCCTTCGGGACTAGCGGGGGGGCCCGCGATGAGCAGTTCTTC. Translating gives CASSSFGTSGGARDEQFF.

The CDR3 protein is CASSYEDTSYEQYF. CDR3 nucleotides: TGTGCCAGCAGTTACGAGGACACCTCCTACGAGCAGTACTTC. J is TRBJ2-7 and V is TRBV6-6; D is possibly TRBD1 (5 bases). The CDR3 covers 14 residues. Germline V CDR1 and CDR2: MNHNY, SVGAGI (reference sequence). The V end was cut by 2 bases, the J end by 0 bases, with 8 bases between.